These 9 T cell receptor beta chains originate from one sample sequenced in a study of technical replicates of blood from a handful of donors (dated by TCRdb to 2015 to 2018). Library preparation employed the immunoSEQ multiplex PCR assay. The clones in this table, taken by TCRdb from immuneACCESS, are in-frame only. Not every clone is retained; where verified, under half of the shortfall comes from an unresolved V gene, and the cause of the rest is unknown. This sample has approximately 73,000 clones in its table, and 95% of those were observed once. Clones ranked in the top ten supply approximately 0.26% of the sample. The sequenced material came from T cells isolated from PBMCs. The receptors derive from a human donor in good health.

V usage is TRBV5-6 and J usage is TRBJ2-1; TRBD1 matches 7 bases. Looked up from germline, CDR1 is SGHDT and CDR2 is YYEEEE. The junction had 4 bases not matched to a gene; V was cut back by 1 base and J by 6 bases. The CDR3 length is 14 residues. The CDR3 nucleotides read TGTGCCAGCAGCTTGTGGACAGGCCTCAATGAGCAGTTCTTC. This translates into CASSLWTGLNEQFF.

The chain couples TRBV6-6 to TRBJ2-7, with 7 bases lining up with TRBD2. After removal of 6 bases from V and 0 bases from J, the junction contained 5 bases not matched to a gene. The CDR3 is made up of 14 amino acids. Per germline, CDR1 MNHNY and CDR2 SVGAGI (reference sequence). CDR3 protein: CASRTSQPSYEQYF. The DNA of the CDR3 is TGTGCCAGCAGGACTAGCCAACCCTCCTACGAGCAGTACTTC.

V gene TRBV11-3 combines with J gene TRBJ2-3, with 14 nucleotides matching TRBD2. The CDR3 has 16 residues. Losses at the gene ends were 4 bases for V and 6 bases for J; bases not matched to a gene: 6. In germline, CDR1 is SGHNT, CDR2 YENEEA. CDR3 coding DNA: TGTGCCAGCAGCTCCGGACTAGCGGGGGGCCCGGATACGCAGTATTTT. Protein product: CASSSGLAGGPDTQYF.

The gene calls are TRBV11-2 and TRBJ2-7, with 9 nucleotides matching TRBD1. The CDR3 consists of 15 residues. V lost 6 bases and J lost 6; bases outside the gene matches: 12. Germline-derived CDR1 and CDR2 are SGHAT and FQNNGV. The CDR3 sequence: CASSATGTGLGEQYF. Written as DNA, the CDR3 is TGTGCCAGCAGTGCCACCGGGACAGGGTTGGGCGAGCAGTACTTC.

The chain carries TRBV10-3 and TRBJ1-1; TRBD1 might be the D (5 bases). The germline gives CDR1 ENHRY, CDR2 SYGVKD. This CDR3 comprises 13 residues. Trimming took 3 bases from V and 1 from J, leaving 6 bases between them. The CDR3 sequence: CAISDRANTEAFF. The CDR3 bases are TGTGCCATCAGTGACAGGGCGAACACTGAAGCTTTCTTT.

This clone has just one count. The chain has TRBV28 and TRBJ1-1; D is undetermined. V was trimmed by 2 bases and J by 0 bases, leaving 7 bases between them. Germline-derived CDR1 and CDR2 are MDHEN and SYDVKM. CDR3 size: 14 residues. The CDR3 DNA reads TGTGCCAGCAGTTTACTCCAGTTGAACACTGAAGCTTTCTTT. Translated, it gives CASSLLQLNTEAFF. Using reference TRBV28 and TRBJ1-1 for the parts outside the CDR3, the full variable domain is DVKVTQSSRYLVKRTGEKVFLECVQDMDHENMFWYRQDPGLGLRLIYFSYDVKMKEKGDIPEGYSVSREKKERFSLILESASTNQTSMYLCASSLLQLNTEAFFGQGTRLTVV.

The chain joins TRBV19 to TRBJ1-3; 10 bases map to TRBD1. This CDR3 contains 15 residues. Germline assignment: CDR1 LNHDA and CDR2 SQIVND (reference sequence). Trimming cost V 5 bases and J 6 bases; bases outside gene matches: 7. The CDR3 region has the DNA TGTGCCAGTAGTGATCCGGGACAGGGGACAAACACCATATATTTT. It yields the protein CASSDPGQGTNTIYF.

The chain combines TRBV4-2 with TRBJ1-3; D ambiguous. V lost 7 bases, J lost 0 bases, and 25 bases lay in between. Germline CDR1 LGHNA, CDR2 YNFKEQ. The CDR3 is 19 amino acids. CDR3 DNA: TGTGCCAGCACCCACTACGGCGGGCGAGAGCGAAGCTCTGGAAACACCATATATTTT. This gives the protein CASTHYGGRERSSGNTIYF.

V and J are TRBV5-6 and TRBJ1-1; the match to TRBD1 covers 8 bases. CDR1 and CDR2 (germline): SGHDT, YYEEEE. The J segment lost 2 bases and the V segment lost 2 bases, leaving 5 bases of the junction unmatched. The CDR3 extends over 15 amino acids. CDR3 sequence reads: CASSFLDRVNTEAFF. CDR3 DNA sequence: TGTGCCAGCAGCTTCTTGGACAGGGTAAACACTGAAGCTTTCTTT.